This TCR beta chain is from a study of response to subunit inactivated influenza vaccine. General observations from the study: Authors suggested seasonal influenza vaccinations each recruit few new T cells.

With respect to this clonotype: Its antigen is still unknown.

The CDR3 totals 13 residues. Germline V gene sequence: CDR1 MGHDK, CDR2 SYGVNS. Trimming at V came to 7 bases and at J to 2 bases, leaving 2 bases not matched to a gene. TCRdb reprocessed the RT-PCR reads with MiXCR, giving one entry per CDR3 protein. The sample holds some 800,000 distinct CDR3 sequences, 20% to 25% seen once. This chain links TRBV25-1 with TRBJ1-5; 7 positions agree with TRBD1. This specimen was PBMCs from blood, taken roughly 5 days after vaccination. This TCR derives from a man between 50 and 59 years old who received an inactivated influenza vaccine. The CDR3 loop is CASTRGGNQPQHF. The CDR3 DNA follows: TGTGCCAGCACCAGGGGGGGCAATCAGCCCCAGCATTTT.